These T cell receptor beta chains were read from a single sample in a study of PD-1 blockade in classical Hodgkin lymphoma. Sequenced by immunoSEQ multiplex PCR; TCRdb stores in-frame clones only, minus some. Seen here are roughly 140,000 clones, around 73% observed once, and the top ten hold over 7.5%. The specimen was peripheral blood mononuclear cells (PBMCs), collected before the second cycle of nivolumab. These TCRs come from a human donor with classical Hodgkin lymphoma. Both conserved end residues are part of each CDR3. A D gene is named only where the DNA matches it firmly. Clone size appears in some rows only: once, few, many, or a class for an expanded clone.

clone_size | j_call | d_call | v_call | cdr3_aa | cdr3_nt
- | TRBJ2-1 | - | TRBV6-1 | CASSDGGGQFF | TGTGCCAGCAGTGACGGTGGGGGGCAGTTCTTC
- | TRBJ2-1 | TRBD2 | TRBV7-7 | CASSPPGGEGEQFF | TGTGCCAGCAGCCCCCCAGGAGGGGAGGGTGAGCAGTTCTTC
once | TRBJ2-2 | TRBD2 | TRBV28 | CASSTTSATGELFF | TGTGCCAGCAGTACAACTAGCGCCACCGGGGAGCTGTTTTTT
once | TRBJ2-1 | - | TRBV2 | CASRERLVDYNEQFF | TGTGCCAGCAGGGAACGACTAGTCGATTACAATGAGCAGTTCTTC
- | TRBJ1-1 | TRBD1 | TRBV11-2 | CASSGDRGHEMNTEAFF | TGTGCCAGCAGCGGAGACAGGGGGCACGAGATGAACACTGAAGCTTTCTTT
- | TRBJ2-5 | - | TRBV5-1 | CASNHSGQGNLSGGYQETQYF | TGCGCCAGCAACCATAGCGGTCAGGGGAATTTGTCTGGGGGGTACCAAGAGACCCAGTACTTC
- | TRBJ2-7 | - | TRBV4-2 | CASSQEERGPFEQYF | TGTGCCAGCAGCCAAGAGGAGAGGGGCCCTTTCGAGCAGTACTTC
- | TRBJ2-1 | - | TRBV9 | CASSKIGGASYNEQFF | TGTGCCAGCAGCAAAATAGGAGGGGCCTCCTACAATGAGCAGTTCTTC
- | TRBJ2-7 | - | TRBV11-1 | CASSLATGTPYEQYF | TGTGCCAGCAGCTTAGCTACCGGGACACCCTACGAGCAGTACTTC
few | TRBJ2-7 | TRBD1 | TRBV10-3 | CAIMATGASYEQYF | TGTGCCATCATGGCGACAGGGGCTTCCTACGAGCAGTACTTC
- | TRBJ2-2 | TRBD1 | TRBV2 | CASLQDRYTGELFF | TGTGCCAGCTTACAGGACAGGTACACCGGGGAGCTGTTTTTT
- | TRBJ2-3 | - | TRBV5-1 | CASSLFGTDTQYF | TGCGCCAGCAGCTTGTTTGGCACAGATACGCAGTATTTT
- | TRBJ1-1 | - | TRBV10-3 | CAIKANTEAFF | TGTGCCATCAAAGCGAACACTGAAGCTTTCTTT
- | TRBJ2-5 | - | TRBV28 | CASSVSGTPEYF | TGTGCCAGCAGTGTCTCCGGGACCCCGGAGTACTTC
- | TRBJ1-1 | - | TRBV2 | CASTADNTEAFF | TGTGCCAGCACGGCAGATAACACTGAAGCTTTCTTT
- | TRBJ2-7 | - | TRBV19 | CASSRTRHHSYEQYF | TGTGCCAGTAGTAGGACGAGGCACCACTCCTACGAGCAGTACTTC
- | TRBJ1-5 | - | TRBV6-1 | CASSEPGFNQPQHF | TGTGCCAGCAGTGAACCAGGATTTAATCAGCCCCAGCATTTT
- | TRBJ2-7 | TRBD1 | TRBV19 | CASKAYGTGAYEQYF | TGTGCCAGTAAAGCCTACGGGACAGGAGCCTACGAGCAGTACTTC
medium-sized | TRBJ1-3 | - | TRBV5-4 | CASSLAGNTIYF | TGTGCCAGCAGCTTGGCTGGAAACACCATATATTTT
many | TRBJ2-2 | - | TRBV18 | CASSPQGGGELFF | TGTGCCAGCTCACCACAGGGTGGCGGGGAGCTGTTTTTT
few | TRBJ1-1 | - | TRBV18 | CASSLPGYTEAFF | TGTGCCAGCTCACTTCCCGGGTACACTGAAGCTTTCTTT
- | TRBJ2-1 | - | TRBV2 | CASPGALGNEQFF | TGTGCCTCCCCGGGGGCGCTTGGGAATGAGCAGTTCTTC
- | TRBJ1-4 | - | TRBV10-3 | CAISDVPIGEKLFF | TGTGCCATCAGTGATGTCCCCATCGGGGAAAAACTGTTTTTT
- | TRBJ1-4 | - | TRBV19 | CASNPPGPLNEKLFF | TGTGCCAGTAACCCCCCGGGACCGCTTAATGAAAAACTGTTTTTT
- | TRBJ1-1 | - | TRBV19 | CASSSGRYTEAFF | TGTGCCAGTAGTAGTGGACGTTACACTGAAGCTTTCTTT
- | TRBJ2-7 | - | TRBV2 | CASIKGGYEQYF | TGTGCCAGCATTAAGGGTGGGTACGAGCAGTACTTC
once | TRBJ2-5 | TRBD2 | TRBV19 | CASQRDFQETQYF | TGTGCCAGCCAGCGGGACTTCCAAGAGACCCAGTACTTC
- | TRBJ1-2 | - | TRBV7-9 | CASSLTFAGVGYTF | TGTGCCAGCAGCTTAACTTTTGCAGGGGTAGGCTACACCTTC
few | TRBJ1-6 | TRBD1 | TRBV5-1 | CASSSRQGGTYNSPLHF | TGCGCCAGCAGCTCCCGACAGGGCGGCACCTATAATTCACCCCTCCACTTT
- | TRBJ1-5 | - | TRBV28 | CASSLLPRDISTRIQPQHF | TGTGCCAGCAGTTTATTACCCCGGGACATTAGCACCCGTATCCAGCCCCAGCATTTT
once | TRBJ1-5 | - | TRBV6-6 | CASSYPETGTQHF | TGTGCCAGCAGTTACCCAGAGACAGGAACCCAGCATTTT
- | TRBJ1-2 | - | TRBV27 | CASSFQGSYGYTF | TGTGCCAGCAGTTTCCAGGGGAGCTATGGCTACACCTTC
- | TRBJ2-5 | - | TRBV7-2 | CASSLAPTFQETQYF | TGTGCCAGCAGCTTAGCGCCTACATTTCAAGAGACCCAGTACTTC
once | TRBJ2-5 | - | TRBV5-1 | CASSLAGDRVETQYF | TGCGCCAGCAGCTTGGCCGGAGATAGGGTTGAGACCCAGTACTTC
- | TRBJ2-2 | TRBD1 | TRBV9 | CASSVDRGTANTGELFF | TGTGCCAGCAGCGTAGATAGGGGGACAGCGAACACCGGGGAGCTGTTTTTT
- | TRBJ2-2 | - | TRBV7-3 | CASSLIAGWSANTGELFF | TGTGCCAGCAGCTTAATCGCTGGATGGTCCGCGAACACCGGGGAGCTGTTTTTT
few | TRBJ2-7 | - | TRBV7-2 | CASSLVGNSYEQYF | TGTGCCAGCAGCTTGGTCGGTAACTCCTACGAGCAGTACTTC
- | TRBJ2-3 | TRBD1 | TRBV19 | CASSILGQGSPDTQYF | TGTGCCAGTAGTATTTTGGGACAGGGATCTCCAGATACGCAGTATTTT
- | TRBJ1-1 | TRBD1 | TRBV28 | CASKTRGMNTEAFF | TGTGCCAGCAAGACCAGGGGGATGAACACTGAAGCTTTCTTT
- | TRBJ1-1 | - | TRBV12-5 | CASGLAVGGGGTEAFF | TGTGCTAGTGGTTTGGCAGTAGGGGGAGGGGGCACTGAAGCTTTCTTT
- | TRBJ2-7 | - | TRBV15 | CATSQGVGGTYEQYF | TGTGCCACCAGCCAGGGGGTGGGGGGGACCTACGAGCAGTACTTC
- | TRBJ1-3 | - | TRBV4-3 | CASSAWGFSGNTIYF | TGCGCCAGCAGCGCGTGGGGGTTCTCTGGAAACACCATATATTTT
- | TRBJ2-7 | TRBD1 | TRBV4-1 | CASSRGTGIYEQYF | TGCGCCAGCAGCCGGGGGACAGGGATCTACGAGCAGTACTTC
- | TRBJ2-7 | - | TRBV7-2 | CASSLGQRYEQYF | TGTGCCAGCAGCTTAGGGCAGCGCTACGAGCAGTACTTC
once | TRBJ1-4 | TRBD1 | TRBV15 | CATSRVDPPQGAGEKLFF | TGTGCCACCAGCAGAGTGGATCCCCCACAGGGGGCAGGAGAAAAACTGTTTTTT
- | TRBJ1-2 | - | TRBV6-5 | CASSYLTGNYGYTF | TGTGCCAGCAGTTACCTGACAGGCAACTATGGCTACACCTTC
few | TRBJ1-1 | - | TRBV6-5 | CASHRPGRMNTEAFF | TGTGCCAGCCACCGCCCTGGACGCATGAACACTGAAGCTTTCTTT
once | TRBJ2-1 | TRBD2 | TRBV4-2 | CASSQDWRELSSYNEQFF | TGTGCCAGCAGCCAAGACTGGCGGGAGTTGTCTTCCTACAATGAGCAGTTCTTC
many | TRBJ2-3 | - | TRBV7-2 | CASSLGGATDTQYF | TGTGCCAGCAGCTTAGGGGGGGCTACAGATACGCAGTATTTT
few | TRBJ2-2 | TRBD1 | TRBV9 | CASSVNWAGGSGELFF | TGTGCCAGCAGCGTAAATTGGGCAGGGGGCTCCGGGGAGCTGTTTTTT
- | TRBJ1-5 | - | TRBV25-1 | CASTAQRNQPQHF | TGTGCCAGCACTGCACAGCGCAATCAGCCCCAGCATTTT
- | TRBJ2-7 | TRBD1 | TRBV10-1 | CASSEGTDYYEQYF | TGCGCCAGCAGTGAGGGGACAGATTACTACGAGCAGTACTTC